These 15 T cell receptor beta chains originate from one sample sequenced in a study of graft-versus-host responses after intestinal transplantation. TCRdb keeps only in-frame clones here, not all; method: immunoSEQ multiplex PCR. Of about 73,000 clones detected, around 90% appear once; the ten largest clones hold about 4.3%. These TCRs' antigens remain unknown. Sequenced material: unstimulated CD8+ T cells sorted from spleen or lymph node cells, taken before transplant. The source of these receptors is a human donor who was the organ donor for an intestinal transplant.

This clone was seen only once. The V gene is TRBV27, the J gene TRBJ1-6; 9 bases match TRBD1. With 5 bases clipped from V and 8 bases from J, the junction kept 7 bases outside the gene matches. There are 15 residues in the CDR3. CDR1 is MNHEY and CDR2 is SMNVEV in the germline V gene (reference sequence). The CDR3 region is CASSRTTGGHSPLHF. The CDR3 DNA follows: TGTGCCAGCAGTCGCACGACAGGGGGGCATTCACCCCTCCACTTT.

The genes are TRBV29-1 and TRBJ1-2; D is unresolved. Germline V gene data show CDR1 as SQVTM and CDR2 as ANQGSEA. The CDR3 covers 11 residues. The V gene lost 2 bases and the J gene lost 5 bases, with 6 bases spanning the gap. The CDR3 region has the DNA TGCAGCGTTGAACAGCGATATGGCTACACCTTC. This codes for CSVEQRYGYTF. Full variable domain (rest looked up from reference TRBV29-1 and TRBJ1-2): SAVISQKPSRDICQRGTSLTIQCQVDSQVTMMFWYRQQPGQSLTLIATANQGSEATYESGFVIDKFPISRPNLTFSTLTVSNMSPEDSSIYLCSVEQRYGYTFGSGTRLTVV.

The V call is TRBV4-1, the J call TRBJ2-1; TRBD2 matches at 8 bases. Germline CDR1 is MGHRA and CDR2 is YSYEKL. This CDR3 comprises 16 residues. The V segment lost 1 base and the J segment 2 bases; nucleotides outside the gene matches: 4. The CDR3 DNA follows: TGCGCCAGCAGCCAAGGGGCGGGGGGCCCCTACAATGAGCAGTTCTTC. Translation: CASSQGAGGPYNEQFF.

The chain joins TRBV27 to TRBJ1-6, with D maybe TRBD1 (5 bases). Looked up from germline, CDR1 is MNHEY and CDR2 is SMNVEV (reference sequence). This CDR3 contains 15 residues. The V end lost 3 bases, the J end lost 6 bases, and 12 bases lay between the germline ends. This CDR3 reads CASSLTVLGNSPLHF. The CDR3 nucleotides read TGTGCCAGCAGTTTGACAGTACTCGGTAATTCACCCCTCCACTTT.

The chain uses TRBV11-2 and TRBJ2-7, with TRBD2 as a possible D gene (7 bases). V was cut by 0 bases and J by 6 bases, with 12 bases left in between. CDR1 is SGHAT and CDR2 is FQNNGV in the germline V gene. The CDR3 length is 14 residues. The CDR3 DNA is TGTGCCAGCAGCTTAGAGAGCCGGGGGGCCGAGCAGTACGTC. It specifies CASSLESRGAEQYV.

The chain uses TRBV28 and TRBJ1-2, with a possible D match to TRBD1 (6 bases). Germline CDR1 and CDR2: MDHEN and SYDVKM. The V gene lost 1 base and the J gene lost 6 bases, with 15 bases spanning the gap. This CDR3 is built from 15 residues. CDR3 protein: CASSLSLQGVDGYTF. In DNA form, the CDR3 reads TGTGCCAGCAGTTTATCCCTACAGGGTGTGGATGGCTACACCTTC.

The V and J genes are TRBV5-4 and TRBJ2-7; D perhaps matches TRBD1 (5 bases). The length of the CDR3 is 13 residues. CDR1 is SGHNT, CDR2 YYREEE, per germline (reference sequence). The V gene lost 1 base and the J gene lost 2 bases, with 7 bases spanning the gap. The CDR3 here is CASSLRGTYEQYV. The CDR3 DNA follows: TGTGCCAGCAGCTTGAGGGGCACCTACGAGCAGTACGTC.

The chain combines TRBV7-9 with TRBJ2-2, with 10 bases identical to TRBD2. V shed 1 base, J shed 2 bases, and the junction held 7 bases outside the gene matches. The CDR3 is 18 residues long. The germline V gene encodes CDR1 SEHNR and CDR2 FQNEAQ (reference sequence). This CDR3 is CASSLGLAGVINTGELFF. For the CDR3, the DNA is TGTGCCAGCAGCTTAGGCCTAGCGGGGGTCATAAACACCGGGGAGCTGTTTTTT.

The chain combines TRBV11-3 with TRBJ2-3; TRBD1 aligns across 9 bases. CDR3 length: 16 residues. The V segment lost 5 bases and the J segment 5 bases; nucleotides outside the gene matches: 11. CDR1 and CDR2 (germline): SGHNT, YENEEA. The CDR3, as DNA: TGTGCCAGCAGCCCCTACAGGACAGGGGACATAGATACGCAGTATTTT. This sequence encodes CASSPYRTGDIDTQYF.

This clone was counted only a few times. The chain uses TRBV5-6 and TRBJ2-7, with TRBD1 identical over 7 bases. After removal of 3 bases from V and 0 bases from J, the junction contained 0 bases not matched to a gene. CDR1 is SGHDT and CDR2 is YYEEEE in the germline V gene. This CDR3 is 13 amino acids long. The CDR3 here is CASSWTGSYEQYV. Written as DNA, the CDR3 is TGTGCCAGCAGCTGGACAGGCTCCTACGAGCAGTACGTC.

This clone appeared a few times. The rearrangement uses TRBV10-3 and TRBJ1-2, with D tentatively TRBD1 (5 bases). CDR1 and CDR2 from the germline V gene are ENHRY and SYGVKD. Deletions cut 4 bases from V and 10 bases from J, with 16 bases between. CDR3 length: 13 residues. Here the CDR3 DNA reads TGTGCCATCAGTGGGCCCCCGGACATCCACTACACCTTC. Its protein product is CAISGPPDIHYTF.

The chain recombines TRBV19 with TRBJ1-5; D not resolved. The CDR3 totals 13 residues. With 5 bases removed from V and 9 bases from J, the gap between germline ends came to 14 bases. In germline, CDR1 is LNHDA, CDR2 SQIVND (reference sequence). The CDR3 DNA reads TGTGCCAGTAGTGCCCTGCCCAGCGGGCCCCAGCATTTT. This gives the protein CASSALPSGPQHF.

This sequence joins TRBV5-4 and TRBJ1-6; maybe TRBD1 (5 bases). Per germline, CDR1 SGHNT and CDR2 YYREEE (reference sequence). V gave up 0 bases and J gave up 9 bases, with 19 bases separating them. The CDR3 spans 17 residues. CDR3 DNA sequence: TGTGCCAGCAGCTTGGATGGGACCCTCATGGGAGGTTCACCCCTCCACTTT. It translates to CASSLDGTLMGGSPLHF.

The CDR3 reads CASGPSGLNTGELFF. CDR3 DNA: TGTGCCAGCGGGCCTAGCGGGCTGAACACCGGGGAGCTGTTTTTT. The rearrangement uses TRBV5-5 and TRBJ2-2, with 8 positions matching TRBD2. The length of the CDR3 is 15 residues. The V segment lost 7 bases and the J segment 1 base; nucleotides outside the gene matches: 6. Germline V gene sequence: CDR1 SGHKS, CDR2 YYEKEE (reference sequence).

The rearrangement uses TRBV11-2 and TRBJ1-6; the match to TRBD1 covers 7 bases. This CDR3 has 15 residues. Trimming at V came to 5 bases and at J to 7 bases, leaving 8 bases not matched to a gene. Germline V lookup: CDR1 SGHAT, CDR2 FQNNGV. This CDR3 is CASSLPGTVNSPLHF. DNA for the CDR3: TGTGCCAGCAGCCTTCCCGGGACAGTAAATTCACCCCTCCACTTT.